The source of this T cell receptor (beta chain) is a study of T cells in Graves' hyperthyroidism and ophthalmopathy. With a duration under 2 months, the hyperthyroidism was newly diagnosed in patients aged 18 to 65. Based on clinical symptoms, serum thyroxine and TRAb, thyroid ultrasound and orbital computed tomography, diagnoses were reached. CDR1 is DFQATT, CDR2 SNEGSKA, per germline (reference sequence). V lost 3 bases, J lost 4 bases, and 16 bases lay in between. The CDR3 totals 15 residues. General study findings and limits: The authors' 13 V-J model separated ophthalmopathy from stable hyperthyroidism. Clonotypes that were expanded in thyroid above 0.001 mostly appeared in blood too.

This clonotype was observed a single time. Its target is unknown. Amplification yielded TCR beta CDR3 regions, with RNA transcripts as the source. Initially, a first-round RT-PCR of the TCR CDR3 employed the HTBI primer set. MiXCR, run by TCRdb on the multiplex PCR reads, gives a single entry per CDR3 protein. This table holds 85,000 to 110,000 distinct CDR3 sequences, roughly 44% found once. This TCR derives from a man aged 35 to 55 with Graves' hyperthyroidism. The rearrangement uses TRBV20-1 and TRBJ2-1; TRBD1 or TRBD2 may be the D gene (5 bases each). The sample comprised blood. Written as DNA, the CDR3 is TGCAGTGCTAGGGACTCGGGACGGCTATACAATGAGCAGTTCTTC. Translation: CSARDSGRLYNEQFF.